This T cell receptor beta chain appears in the sequencing data of a study of T cells after yellow fever vaccination. About the research overall: Preparing low-cell-number fractions relied on SMART-Seq v4 Ultra Low Input. Study outcomes and limitations: Abundant clonotypes from the bulk population could contaminate FACS-sorted repertoires. The secondary T-cell response peaked on day 5, not day 15, but was weaker. Clones from primary vaccination mostly reappeared after the booster (about 97% CD4, around 90% CD8).

A single record per CDR3 protein comes from TCRdb applying MiXCR to the 5' RACE reads. The sample consists of 450,000 to 600,000 distinct CDR3 sequences, less than 20% of them appearing once. This clonotype was detected a few times. Its antigen is unknown. This TCR was recovered from a man younger than 35 who received the YFV17D yellow fever vaccine. The source was PBMCs, collected 5 days after the first yellow fever vaccination.

The CDR3: CASMPSPGTTGDETQYF. As DNA, the CDR3 is TGCGCCAGCATGCCATCCCCCGGGACTACCGGAGACGAGACCCAGTACTTC. The J gene is TRBJ2-5, the V gene TRBV4-1, with TRBD2 matching over 7 bases. V trimming: 7 bases; J trimming: 5 bases; junction bases outside the gene matches: 19. The CDR3 runs 17 residues. Germline V gene data show CDR1 as MGHRA and CDR2 as YSYEKL.